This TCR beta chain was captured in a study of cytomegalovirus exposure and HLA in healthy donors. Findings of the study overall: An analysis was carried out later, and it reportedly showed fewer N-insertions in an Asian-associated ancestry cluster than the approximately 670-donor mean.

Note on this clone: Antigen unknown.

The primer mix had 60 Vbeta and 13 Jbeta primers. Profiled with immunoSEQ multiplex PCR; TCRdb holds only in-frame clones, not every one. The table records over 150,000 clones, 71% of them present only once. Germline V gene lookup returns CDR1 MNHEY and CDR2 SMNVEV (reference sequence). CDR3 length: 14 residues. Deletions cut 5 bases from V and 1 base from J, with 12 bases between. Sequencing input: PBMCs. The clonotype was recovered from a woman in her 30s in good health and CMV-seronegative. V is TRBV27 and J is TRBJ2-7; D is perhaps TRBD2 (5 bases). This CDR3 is CASSPWERSYEQYF. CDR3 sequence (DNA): TGTGCCAGCAGTCCGTGGGAGCGATCCTACGAGCAGTACTTC.